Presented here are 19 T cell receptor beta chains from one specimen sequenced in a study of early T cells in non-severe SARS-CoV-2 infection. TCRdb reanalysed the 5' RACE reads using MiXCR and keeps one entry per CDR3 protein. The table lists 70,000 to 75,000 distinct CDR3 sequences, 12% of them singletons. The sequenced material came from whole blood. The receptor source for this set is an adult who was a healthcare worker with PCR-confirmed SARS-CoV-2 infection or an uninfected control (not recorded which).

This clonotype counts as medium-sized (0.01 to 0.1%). The CDR3 loop is CASSRRRDREDQPQHF. CDR3 DNA: TGTGCCAGCAGTCGAAGAAGGGACAGGGAGGATCAGCCCCAGCATTTT. This rearrangement joins TRBV6-5 to TRBJ1-5, with 9 bases identical to TRBD1. CDR1 and CDR2 (germline): MNHEY, SVGAGI. CDR3 length: 16 amino acids. Germline trimming cut 5 bases from V and 5 bases from J; bases unmatched to any gene: 10.

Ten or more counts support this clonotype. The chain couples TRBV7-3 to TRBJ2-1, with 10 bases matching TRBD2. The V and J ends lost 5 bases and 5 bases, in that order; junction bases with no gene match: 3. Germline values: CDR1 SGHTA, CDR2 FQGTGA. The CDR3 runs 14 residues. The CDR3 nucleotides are TGTGCCAGCAGCCCAGGACTAGCGGACAATGAGCAGTTCTTC. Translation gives CASSPGLADNEQFF.

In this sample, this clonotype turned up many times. The CDR3 DNA reads TGCGCCAGCAGCTGGGACGGTTCGTACGAGCAGTACTTC. Translation gives CASSWDGSYEQYF. V gene TRBV5-1 combines with J gene TRBJ2-7; D is perhaps TRBD1 or TRBD2 (5 bases each). The CDR3 spans 13 residues. Germline CDR1 and CDR2: SGHRS and YFSETQ. V lost 3 bases, J lost 4 bases, and 11 bases lay in between.

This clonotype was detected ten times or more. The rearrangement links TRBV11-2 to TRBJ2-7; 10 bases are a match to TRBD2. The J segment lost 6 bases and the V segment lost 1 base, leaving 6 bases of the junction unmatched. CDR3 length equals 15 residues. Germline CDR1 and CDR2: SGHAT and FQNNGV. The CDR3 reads CASSLVASGSGEQYF. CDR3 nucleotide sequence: TGTGCCAGCAGCTTAGTGGCTAGCGGGAGTGGCGAGCAGTACTTC.

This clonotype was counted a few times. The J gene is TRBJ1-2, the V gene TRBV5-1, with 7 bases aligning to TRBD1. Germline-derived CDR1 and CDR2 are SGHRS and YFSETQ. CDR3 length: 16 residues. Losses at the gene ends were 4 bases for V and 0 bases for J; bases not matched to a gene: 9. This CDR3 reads CASSLGQISTNYGYTF. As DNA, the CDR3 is TGCGCCAGCAGCCTGGGACAGATTAGTACTAACTATGGCTACACCTTC.

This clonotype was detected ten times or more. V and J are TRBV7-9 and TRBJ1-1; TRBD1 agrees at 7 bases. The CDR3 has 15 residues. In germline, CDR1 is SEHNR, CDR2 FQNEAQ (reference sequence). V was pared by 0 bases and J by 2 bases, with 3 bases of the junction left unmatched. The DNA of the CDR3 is TGTGCCAGCAGCTTAGCGGCAGGGGGTAACACTGAAGCTTTCTTT. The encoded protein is CASSLAAGGNTEAFF. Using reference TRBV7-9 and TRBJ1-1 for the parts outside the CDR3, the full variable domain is DTGVSQNPRHKITKRGQNVTFRCDPISEHNRLYWYRQTLGQGPEFLTYFQNEAQLEKSRLLSDRFSAERPKGSFSTLEIQRTEQGDSAMYLCASSLAAGGNTEAFFGQGTRLTVV.

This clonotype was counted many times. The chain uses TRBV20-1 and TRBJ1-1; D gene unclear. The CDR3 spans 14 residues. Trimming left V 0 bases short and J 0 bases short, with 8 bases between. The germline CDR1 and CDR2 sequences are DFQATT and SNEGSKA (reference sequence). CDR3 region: CSARDRRVNTEAFF. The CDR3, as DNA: TGCAGTGCTAGAGATCGACGGGTGAACACTGAAGCTTTCTTT.

The CDR3 reads CASSLGGLGGKETQYF. The CDR3 nucleotides are TGTGCCAGCAGTTTAGGGGGACTAGGAGGGAAGGAGACCCAGTACTTC. This chain links TRBV12-3 or TRBV12-4 with TRBJ2-5; the match to TRBD2 covers 8 bases. This CDR3 comprises 16 residues. J gave up 5 bases and V 1 base, and 9 bases lay outside the gene matches.

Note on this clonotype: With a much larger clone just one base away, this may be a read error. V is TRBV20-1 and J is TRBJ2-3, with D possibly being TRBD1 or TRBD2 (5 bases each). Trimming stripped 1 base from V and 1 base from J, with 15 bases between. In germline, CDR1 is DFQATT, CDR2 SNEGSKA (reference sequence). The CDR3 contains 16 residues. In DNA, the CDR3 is TGCAGTGCTAGAGGCCGGGGCGCCCCTCGCACAGATACGCAGTATTTT. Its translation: CSARGRGAPRTDTQYF.

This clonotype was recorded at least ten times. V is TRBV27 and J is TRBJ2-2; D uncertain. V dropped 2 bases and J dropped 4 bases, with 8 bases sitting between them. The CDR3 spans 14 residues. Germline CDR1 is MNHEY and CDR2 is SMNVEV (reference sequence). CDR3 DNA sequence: TGTGCCAGCAGTTTAGGTCAGGCCACCGGGGAGCTGTTTTTT. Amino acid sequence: CASSLGQATGELFF.

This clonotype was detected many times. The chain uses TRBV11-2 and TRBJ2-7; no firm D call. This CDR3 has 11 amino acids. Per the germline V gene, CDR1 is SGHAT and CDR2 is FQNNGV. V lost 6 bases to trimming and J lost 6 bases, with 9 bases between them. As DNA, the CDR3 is TGTGCCAGCAGATTCCGAAGCGAGCAGTACTTC. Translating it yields CASRFRSEQYF.

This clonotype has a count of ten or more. CDR3 residues: CASSPGTGNIQYF. Here the CDR3 DNA reads TGTGCCAGCTCCCCTGGGACGGGAAACATTCAGTACTTC. The rearrangement links TRBV18 to TRBJ2-4, with D possibly called TRBD1 or TRBD2 (5 bases each). The CDR3 totals 13 residues. Germline CDR1 reads KGHSH; CDR2 reads LQKENI. V was shortened by 6 bases and J by 6 bases, with 12 bases between the two germline ends. Together with reference TRBV18 and TRBJ2-4, the CDR3 gives the full variable domain: NAGVMQNPRHLVRRRGQEARLRCSPMKGHSHVYWYRQLPEEGLKFMVYLQKENIIDESGMPKERFSAEFPKEGPSILRIQQVVRGDSAAYFCASSPGTGNIQYFGAGTRLSVL.

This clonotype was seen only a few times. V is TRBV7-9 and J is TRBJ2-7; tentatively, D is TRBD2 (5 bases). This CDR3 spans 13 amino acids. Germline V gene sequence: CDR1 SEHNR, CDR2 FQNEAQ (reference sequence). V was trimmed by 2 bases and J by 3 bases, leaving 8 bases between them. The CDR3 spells CASSLRGNYEQYF. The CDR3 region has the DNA TGTGCCAGCAGCTTAAGAGGGAACTACGAGCAGTACTTC.

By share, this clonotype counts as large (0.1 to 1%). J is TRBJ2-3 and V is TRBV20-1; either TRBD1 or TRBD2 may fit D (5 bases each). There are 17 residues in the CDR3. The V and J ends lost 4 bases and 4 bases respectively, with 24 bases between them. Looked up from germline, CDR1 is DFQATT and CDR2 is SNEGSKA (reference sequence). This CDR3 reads CSAIPSEGRSAADTQYF. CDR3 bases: TGCAGTGCTATCCCGTCTGAGGGGAGATCGGCCGCAGATACGCAGTATTTT.

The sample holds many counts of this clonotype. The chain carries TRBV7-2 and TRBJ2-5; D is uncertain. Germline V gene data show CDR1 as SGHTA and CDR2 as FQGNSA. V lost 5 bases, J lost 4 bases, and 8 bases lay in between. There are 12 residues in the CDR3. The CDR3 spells CASSNQRETQYF. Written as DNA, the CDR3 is TGTGCCAGCAGCAACCAGCGAGAGACCCAGTACTTC.

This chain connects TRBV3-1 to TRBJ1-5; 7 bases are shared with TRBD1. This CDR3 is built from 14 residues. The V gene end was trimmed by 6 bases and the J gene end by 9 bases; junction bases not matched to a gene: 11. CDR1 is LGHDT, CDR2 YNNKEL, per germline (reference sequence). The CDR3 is CASSTSRGRGPQHF. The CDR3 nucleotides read TGTGCCAGCAGTACTAGCAGGGGGAGGGGGCCCCAGCATTTT.

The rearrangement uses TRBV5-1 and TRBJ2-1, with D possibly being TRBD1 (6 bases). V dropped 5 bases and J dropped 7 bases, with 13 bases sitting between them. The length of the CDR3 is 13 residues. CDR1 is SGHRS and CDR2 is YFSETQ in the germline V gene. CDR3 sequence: CASRLGGWNEQFF. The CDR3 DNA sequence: TGCGCCAGCAGGTTAGGGGGTTGGAATGAGCAGTTCTTC. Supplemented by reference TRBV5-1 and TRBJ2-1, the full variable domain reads KAGVTQTPRYLIKTRGQQVTLSCSPISGHRSVSWYQQTPGQGLQFLFEYFSETQRNKGNFPGRFSGRQFSNSRSEMNVSTLELGDSALYLCASRLGGWNEQFFGPGTRLTVL.

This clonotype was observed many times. The CDR3 DNA reads as TGTGCCAGCTCACGGGAGGCCTGGGACAGGGGTGGCACTGAAGCTTTCTTT. Protein: CASSREAWDRGGTEAFF. J is TRBJ1-1 and V is TRBV18; 10 bases align to TRBD1. The J segment lost 4 bases and the V segment lost 4 bases, leaving 12 bases of the junction unmatched. The CDR3 totals 17 residues. The V gene's germline CDR1 is KGHSH and CDR2 LQKENI.

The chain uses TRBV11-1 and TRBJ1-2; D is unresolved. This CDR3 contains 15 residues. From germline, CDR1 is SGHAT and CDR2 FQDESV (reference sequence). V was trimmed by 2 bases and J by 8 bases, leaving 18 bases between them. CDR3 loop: CASSLRAKSTTGYTF. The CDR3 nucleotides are TGTGCCAGCAGCTTACGGGCTAAGAGTACAACGGGCTACACCTTC.